These 27 T cell receptor beta chains came from one sample sequenced in a study of blood T cell repertoires in COVID-19. The method was immunoSEQ multiplex PCR; TCRdb's version includes in-frame clones alone and lacks a portion of them. This table holds about 260,000 clones, over 70% found once. The specimen sequenced was peripheral blood. The receptors derive from a human donor in a cohort sampled during active COVID-19.

This clone was detected only once. This chain connects TRBV5-5 to TRBJ1-2; D unresolved. The germline V gene has CDR1 SGHKS and CDR2 YYEKEE (reference sequence). The CDR3 is 14 residues long. Trimming took 2 bases from V and 8 from J, leaving 16 bases between them. Written as DNA, the CDR3 is TGTGCCAGCAGCTTCGGGAGAATGAGTACGGGCTACACCTTC. Residues: CASSFGRMSTGYTF.

This chain connects TRBV19 to TRBJ2-3; weak D call: TRBD2 (5 bases). Trimming took 4 bases from V and 1 from J, leaving 12 bases between them. Germline CDR1 and CDR2: LNHDA and SQIVND (reference sequence). This CDR3 comprises 15 residues. The CDR3 spells CASSTFRRGTDTQYF. The CDR3 DNA reads as TGTGCCAGTAGTACCTTTAGGCGGGGCACAGATACGCAGTATTTT.

This clone has a handful of counts. V usage is TRBV4-2 and J usage is TRBJ1-1; no firm D call. Germline-derived CDR1 and CDR2 are LGHNA and YNFKEQ. This CDR3 is built from 14 residues. The V end lost 3 bases, the J end lost 1 base, and 9 bases lay between the germline ends. The chain's CDR3 is CASSHLRQNTEAFF. CDR3 DNA sequence: TGTGCCAGCAGCCACCTTAGACAGAACACTGAAGCTTTCTTT.

This clone has only a few counts. CDR3 in amino acids: CASKTGGGYGYTF. CDR3 DNA: TGTGCCAGTAAGACAGGGGGAGGCTATGGCTACACCTTC. The chain recombines TRBV19 with TRBJ1-2; 9 bases are a match to TRBD1. The CDR3 covers 13 residues. CDR1 is LNHDA and CDR2 is SQIVND in the germline V gene (reference sequence). Trimming at V came to 7 bases and at J to 4 bases, leaving 4 bases not matched to a gene.

This clone was seen more than once but under ten times. The chain has TRBV5-4 and TRBJ2-1; 7 bases agree with TRBD1. V dropped 4 bases and J dropped 12; count of bases not matched to a gene: 10. This CDR3 has 13 amino acids. CDR1 and CDR2 from the germline V gene are SGHNT and YYREEE (reference sequence). CDR3 in amino acids: CASSQGTDPRQFF. In DNA form, the CDR3 reads TGTGCCAGCAGCCAAGGGACAGACCCTCGGCAGTTCTTC.

The chain combines TRBV2 with TRBJ2-7; 7 positions agree with TRBD1. Per germline, CDR1 SNHLY and CDR2 FYNNEI. The length of the CDR3 is 14 residues. V lost 6 bases, J lost 7 bases, and 12 bases stayed unmatched. CDR3 in DNA: TGTGCCAGCAGGGAGTTACAGGGGATCGGGGAGCAGTACTTC. This codes for CASRELQGIGEQYF.

The genes are TRBV5-1 and TRBJ2-7; 8 bases match TRBD1. The germline V gene has CDR1 SGHRS and CDR2 YFSETQ. The V gene end was trimmed by 3 bases and the J gene end by 0 bases; junction bases not matched to a gene: 8. CDR3 length: 16 residues. The CDR3 sequence: CASSSGDRRSSYEQYF. The CDR3 DNA follows: TGCGCCAGCAGCTCGGGGGACAGGAGAAGCTCCTACGAGCAGTACTTC. Supplemented by reference TRBV5-1 and TRBJ2-7, the full variable domain reads KAGVTQTPRYLIKTRGQQVTLSCSPISGHRSVSWYQQTPGQGLQFLFEYFSETQRNKGNFPGRFSGRQFSNSRSEMNVSTLELGDSALYLCASSSGDRRSSYEQYFGPGTRLTVT.

This chain links TRBV27 with TRBJ2-7; D may be TRBD1 (6 bases). The germline V gene encodes CDR1 MNHEY and CDR2 SMNVEV (reference sequence). This CDR3 is built from 14 residues. V was clipped by 5 bases and J by 2 bases, with 13 bases between them. The CDR3 DNA reads TGTGCCAGCAGTCCTTCCAGGGGACCCTACGAGCAGTACTTC. It specifies CASSPSRGPYEQYF.

This chain connects TRBV27 to TRBJ1-1; D possibly corresponds to TRBD1 (5 bases). V lost 4 bases to trimming and J lost 2 bases, with 11 bases between them. Germline V gene sequence: CDR1 MNHEY, CDR2 SMNVEV (reference sequence). There are 14 residues in the CDR3. The CDR3 region is CASSSGVGNTEAFF. The CDR3 DNA is TGTGCCAGCAGTTCGGGGGTAGGTAACACTGAAGCTTTCTTT.

This clone was detected ten times or more. The genes are TRBV18 and TRBJ1-1; a possible D gene is TRBD1 (5 bases). V lost 1 base to trimming and J lost 0 bases, with 12 bases between them. The CDR3 totals 16 residues. The germline V gene has CDR1 KGHSH and CDR2 LQKENI. The CDR3 nucleotides are TGTGCCAGCTCACCACAAAAAACAGGATTGAACACTGAAGCTTTCTTT. Protein product: CASSPQKTGLNTEAFF.

V gene TRBV28 combines with J gene TRBJ1-1; maybe TRBD1 (6 bases). The CDR3 loop spans 18 amino acids. Germline V CDR1 and CDR2: MDHEN, SYDVKM. Trimming cost V 6 bases and J 5 bases, with 28 bases left between them. The CDR3 sequence: CASRLDPEQGIEGTEAFF. DNA for the CDR3: TGTGCCAGCAGACTCGACCCCGAGCAGGGGATAGAGGGAACTGAAGCTTTCTTT.

The gene calls are TRBV21-1 and TRBJ1-4; the table's D call, TRBD1, was not checked against the DNA. TRBV21-1 is shown as a pseudogene. This CDR3 region has 17 residues. CDR3 nucleotides: TGTGCCAGCAGCAAAGCGGGCAGCCCAGGAACTAATGAAAAACTGTTTTTT. Amino acid sequence: CASSKAGSPGTNEKLFF.

This clone has a single count. The chain has TRBV27 and TRBJ2-1; D uncertain. Germline V gene lookup returns CDR1 MNHEY and CDR2 SMNVEV (reference sequence). The CDR3 covers 15 residues. Trimming shortened V by 7 bases and J by 2 bases, and 15 bases separated the two germline ends. The CDR3 region is CASTYRVAPYNEQFF. CDR3 coding DNA: TGTGCCAGCACCTACCGGGTAGCCCCCTACAATGAGCAGTTCTTC.

V is TRBV5-6 and J is TRBJ2-3; no firm D call. With 4 bases removed from V and 6 bases from J, the gap between germline ends came to 6 bases. The CDR3 sequence is 11 residues long. CDR1 and CDR2 from the germline V gene are SGHDT and YYEEEE. CDR3: CASSILDTQYF. CDR3 nucleotides: TGTGCCAGCAGCATACTGGATACGCAGTATTTT.

The chain uses TRBV29-1 and TRBJ1-5; possible D gene TRBD1, 5 bases. The CDR3 runs 13 residues. Trimming cost V 6 bases and J 5 bases, with 14 bases left between them. From germline, CDR1 is SQVTM and CDR2 ANQGSEA. CDR3 in amino acids: CSVAGTVDQPQHF. The CDR3, as DNA: TGCAGCGTGGCCGGGACTGTCGATCAGCCCCAGCATTTT. The variable domain in full, completed from reference TRBV29-1 and TRBJ1-5, reads SAVISQKPSRDICQRGTSLTIQCQVDSQVTMMFWYRQQPGQSLTLIATANQGSEATYESGFVIDKFPISRPNLTFSTLTVSNMSPEDSSIYLCSVAGTVDQPQHFGDGTRLSIL.

Regarding this clone: The sample carries other DNA sequences with the same CDR3. The chain uses TRBV5-1 and TRBJ2-3; D is possibly TRBD1 (6 bases). Germline CDR1 is SGHRS and CDR2 is YFSETQ. CDR3 length: 15 amino acids. V lost 0 bases and J 0 bases, leaving 8 bases between the germline ends. CDR3 nucleotide sequence: TGCGCCAGCAGCTTGGTTGGGGGCAGCACAGATACGCAGTATTTT. Its translation is CASSLVGGSTDTQYF.

This clone occurred once. The chain is built from TRBV3-1 (or the pseudogene TRBV3-2) and TRBJ1-1; D remains unclear. The CDR3 is made up of 15 amino acids. Deletions cut 2 bases from V and 1 base from J, with 11 bases between. Germline V gives CDR1 LGHDT, CDR2 YNNKEL (reference sequence). CDR3 coding DNA: TGTGCCAGCAGCCAATGGGTTCGGGGGAACACTGAAGCTTTCTTT. Translated, it gives CASSQWVRGNTEAFF.

CDR3 sequence reads: CASSQGDRGLHTQYF. The CDR3 DNA is TGCGCCAGCAGCCAAGGGGACAGGGGTTTACATACGCAGTATTTT. The rearrangement uses TRBV4-3 and TRBJ2-3; 10 bases are shared with TRBD1. V shed 1 base and J 7 bases; nucleotides not matched to a gene: 5. CDR1 LGHNA and CDR2 YSLEER come from the germline V gene. There are 15 residues in the CDR3.

In DNA, the CDR3 is TGTGCCAGCAGCGGGGGGGAAAAGAACACTGAAGCTTTCTTT. It encodes CASSGGEKNTEAFF. The chain recombines TRBV9 with TRBJ1-1, with D possibly being TRBD1 (5 bases). There are 14 residues in the CDR3. V was cut by 3 bases and J by 1 base, with 10 bases left in between. Per the germline V gene, CDR1 is SGDLS and CDR2 is YYNGEE.

The chain has TRBV7-2 and TRBJ1-6; D gene unclear. V lost 6 bases to trimming and J lost 7 bases, with 7 bases between them. The germline V gene encodes CDR1 SGHTA and CDR2 FQGNSA. The CDR3 spans 12 residues. For the CDR3, the DNA is TGTGCCAGCAGAGAGGGAAATTCACCCCTCCACTTT. Translation: CASREGNSPLHF.

The V gene is TRBV7-2, the J gene TRBJ2-2; 11 bases match TRBD1. CDR1 SGHTA and CDR2 FQGNSA come from the germline V gene. The CDR3 contains 17 residues. The V gene end was trimmed by 5 bases and the J gene end by 4 bases; junction bases not matched to a gene: 9. The CDR3 loop is CASSIGQGALSTGELFF. The CDR3 DNA reads as TGTGCCAGCAGCATAGGACAGGGGGCGCTTTCCACCGGGGAGCTGTTTTTT. Full variable domain (outside the CDR3, taken from reference TRBV7-2 and TRBJ2-2): GAGVSQSPSNKVTEKGKDVELRCDPISGHTALYWYRQSLGQGLEFLIYFQGNSAPDKSGLPSDRFSAERTGGSVSTLTIQRTQQEDSAVYLCASSIGQGALSTGELFFGEGSRLTVL.

The chain has TRBV19 and TRBJ1-2; weak D call: TRBD1 (6 bases). Trimming shortened V by 6 bases and J by 2 bases, and 16 bases separated the two germline ends. The CDR3 consists of 15 residues. Germline lookup yields CDR1 LNHDA and CDR2 SQIVND (reference sequence). CDR3 region: CASSPAGDVNYGYTF. For the CDR3, the DNA is TGTGCCAGTAGCCCTGCAGGGGATGTGAACTATGGCTACACCTTC.

This clone has just a few counts. J is TRBJ1-1 and V is TRBV5-6, with 10 bases lining up with TRBD1. The CDR3 contains 17 residues. J was trimmed by 4 bases and V by 2 bases; bases with no gene match: 11. CDR1 and CDR2 (germline): SGHDT, YYEEEE. As DNA, the CDR3 is TGTGCCAGCAGCTTCTGGACAGGGGGGGTGCGTGGCACTGAAGCTTTCTTT. Protein product: CASSFWTGGVRGTEAFF.

J is TRBJ1-2 and V is TRBV18; D might be TRBD1 (5 bases). V lost 3 bases and J 2 bases, leaving 16 bases between the germline ends. The CDR3 has 16 residues. The germline V gene encodes CDR1 KGHSH and CDR2 LQKENI. CDR3 residues: CASSPLTVLPNYGYTF. In DNA form, the CDR3 reads TGTGCCAGCTCACCCCTGACAGTTTTACCCAACTATGGCTACACCTTC.

This sequence joins TRBV18 and TRBJ2-5; perhaps TRBD2 as D (7 bases). The germline V gene has CDR1 KGHSH and CDR2 LQKENI. V was clipped by 0 bases and J by 4 bases, with 18 bases between them. There are 17 residues in the CDR3. This CDR3 is CASSPPGGRASRETQYF. The CDR3 coding sequence is TGTGCCAGCTCACCACCCGGGGGGCGGGCATCTCGAGAGACCCAGTACTTC. The whole variable domain, filled in from reference TRBV18 and TRBJ2-5, reads NAGVMQNPRHLVRRRGQEARLRCSPMKGHSHVYWYRQLPEEGLKFMVYLQKENIIDESGMPKERFSAEFPKEGPSILRIQQVVRGDSAAYFCASSPPGGRASRETQYFGPGTRLLVL.

V is TRBV3-1 (or the pseudogene TRBV3-2) and J is TRBJ1-2; D perhaps matches TRBD1 (5 bases). Trimming pared 3 bases from V and 2 bases from J, leaving 10 bases between. Germline CDR1 reads LGHDT; CDR2 reads YNNKEL (reference sequence). The CDR3 contains 14 residues. This CDR3 is CASSHSGGNYGYTF. Here the CDR3 DNA reads TGTGCCAGCAGCCATTCGGGGGGGAACTATGGCTACACCTTC.

The J gene is TRBJ1-2, the V gene TRBV5-6; 7 bases fit TRBD1. J lost 3 bases, V lost 7 bases, and 18 bases had no gene match. Per the germline V gene, CDR1 is SGHDT and CDR2 is YYEEEE. The length of the CDR3 is 17 residues. The CDR3 sequence: CASVRTGWLLVDYGYTF. The CDR3 DNA follows: TGTGCCAGCGTCCGGACAGGCTGGCTTTTAGTCGACTATGGCTACACCTTC. Variable domain in full (rest from reference TRBV5-6 and TRBJ1-2): DAGVTQSPTHLIKTRGQQVTLRCSPKSGHDTVSWYQQALGQGPQFIFQYYEEEERQRGNFPDRFSGHQFPNYSSELNVNALLLGDSALYLCASVRTGWLLVDYGYTFGSGTRLTVV.